The present T cell receptor (beta chain) was sequenced within a study of blood T cells in healthy people across ages. General study results and limits: A conclusive naive versus antigen-experienced comparison was prevented by the unsorted PBMCs.

The ends were cut back, 2 bases at V and 8 bases at J, with 12 bases in the middle. Germline V gives CDR1 MDHEN, CDR2 SYDVKM. The CDR3 is 13 amino acids. The use of a sample-barcoded 5' primer and a J-beta primer mix characterized a second PCR of about 7 to 12 cycles. TCRdb re-derived calls from the 5' RACE reads in MiXCR, one entry per CDR3 protein. Altogether roughly 800,000 distinct CDR3 sequences are present, roughly 60% being singletons, with the ten largest covering over 20%. In the case of this clonotype: Its specificity is not known.

The chain couples TRBV28 to TRBJ1-2; TRBD1 might be the D (6 bases). Sequences were obtained from blood. This TCR was recovered from a man under 40 in good health. CDR3 nucleotide sequence: TGTGCCAGCAGTTTACCCCAGGGGCGAGGCTACACCTTC. Protein sequence: CASSLPQGRGYTF.